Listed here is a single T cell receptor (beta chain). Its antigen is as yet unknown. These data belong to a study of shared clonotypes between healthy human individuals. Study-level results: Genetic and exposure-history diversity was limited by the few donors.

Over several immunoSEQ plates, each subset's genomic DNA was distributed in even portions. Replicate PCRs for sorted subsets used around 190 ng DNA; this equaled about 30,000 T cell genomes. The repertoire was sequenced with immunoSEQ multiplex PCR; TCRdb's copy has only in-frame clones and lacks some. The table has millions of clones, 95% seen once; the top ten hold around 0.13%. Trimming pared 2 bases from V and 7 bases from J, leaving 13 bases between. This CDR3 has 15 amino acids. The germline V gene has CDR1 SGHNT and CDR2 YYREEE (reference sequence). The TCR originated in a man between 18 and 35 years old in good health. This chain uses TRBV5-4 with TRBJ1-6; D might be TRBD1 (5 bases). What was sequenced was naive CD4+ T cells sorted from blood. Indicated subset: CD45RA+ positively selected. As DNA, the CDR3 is TGTGCCAGCAGCTTAACCGGGACGGTAAATTCACCCCTCCACTTT. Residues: CASSLTGTVNSPLHF. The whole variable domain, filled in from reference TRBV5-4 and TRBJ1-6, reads ETGVTQSPTHLIKTRGQQVTLRCSSQSGHNTVSWYQQALGQGPQFIFQYYREEENGRGNFPPRFSGLQFPNYSSELNVNALELDDSALYLCASSLTGTVNSPLHFGNGTRLTVT.